This record concerns one T cell receptor (beta chain) sequence. Its antigen is undetermined. Time point described: new active TB diagnosis, blood taken before or within 7 days of starting treatment. Here immunoSEQ multiplex PCR was the method, and the copy in TCRdb shows in-frame clones only, minus some. The data hold 30,000 to 40,000 clones, with approximately 93% observed a single time. This entry belongs to a study of T cells in tuberculosis. Overall study findings and caveats: Smaller distances to GMM-specific TCRs suggested their expansion in active tuberculosis. Using the GMM-specific repertoire gave under 90% accuracy versus approximately 70% with motifs.

Losses at the gene ends were 3 bases for V and 4 bases for J; bases not matched to a gene: 5. The CDR3 is 14 amino acids. CDR1 and CDR2 from the germline V gene are KGHSH and LQKENI. The rearrangement joins TRBV18 to TRBJ2-7; 8 bases agree with TRBD1. The sequences come from PBMCs, collected at tuberculosis diagnosis. The source is an adult with tuberculosis. DNA for the CDR3: TGTGCCAGCTCACCCCCGGACAGGGTATACGAGCAGTACTTC. Translated, it gives CASSPPDRVYEQYF.